This T cell receptor (beta chain) is from a study of identical twins. This clonotype was seen a few times. Its antigen is undetermined. Template switching, a step in the protocol, added a universal primer site, and cDNA carried unique molecular identifiers. One entry per CDR3 protein, called by TCRdb with MiXCR from the 5' RACE reads. The sample yields roughly 260,000 distinct CDR3 sequences, approximately 6.8% seen once. Germline loops: CDR1 SNHLY, CDR2 FYNNEI. The ends were cut back, 6 bases at V and 7 bases at J, with 4 bases in the middle. The CDR3 covers 10 residues. The study, taken as a whole, reports: Zero-insertion analyses were open to partial confounding by invariant MAIT and iNKT cells.

The same data also went into a second study, on yellow fever vaccine responses in identical twins.

This clonotype was sampled from a woman younger than 30 in good health. The chain recombines TRBV2 with TRBJ2-1; D not resolved. Sequenced: CD8+ T cells sorted from blood. The CDR3 region is CASRENEQFF. The CDR3 DNA sequence: TGTGCCAGCAGGGAGAATGAGCAGTTCTTC.